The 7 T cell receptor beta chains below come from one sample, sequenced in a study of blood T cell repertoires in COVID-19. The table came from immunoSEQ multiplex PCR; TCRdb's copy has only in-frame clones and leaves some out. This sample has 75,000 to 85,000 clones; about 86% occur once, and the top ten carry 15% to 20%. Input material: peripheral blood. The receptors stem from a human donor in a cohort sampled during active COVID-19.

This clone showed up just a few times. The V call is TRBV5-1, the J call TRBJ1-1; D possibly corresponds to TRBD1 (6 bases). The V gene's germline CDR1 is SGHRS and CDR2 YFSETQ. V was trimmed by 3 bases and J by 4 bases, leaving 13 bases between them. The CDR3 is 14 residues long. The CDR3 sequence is CASSWSGVGTEAFF. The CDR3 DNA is TGCGCCAGCAGCTGGTCAGGGGTGGGCACTGAAGCTTTCTTT. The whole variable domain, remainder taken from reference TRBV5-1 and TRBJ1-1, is KAGVTQTPRYLIKTRGQQVTLSCSPISGHRSVSWYQQTPGQGLQFLFEYFSETQRNKGNFPGRFSGRQFSNSRSEMNVSTLELGDSALYLCASSWSGVGTEAFFGQGTRLTVV.

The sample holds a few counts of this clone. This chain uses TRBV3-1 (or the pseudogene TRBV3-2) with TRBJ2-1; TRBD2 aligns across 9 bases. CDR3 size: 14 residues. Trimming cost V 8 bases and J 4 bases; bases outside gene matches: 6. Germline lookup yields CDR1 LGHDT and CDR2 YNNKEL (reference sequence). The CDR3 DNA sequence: TGTGCCAGCTGGGCGGGAGGGAATTACAATGAGCAGTTCTTC. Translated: CASWAGGNYNEQFF.

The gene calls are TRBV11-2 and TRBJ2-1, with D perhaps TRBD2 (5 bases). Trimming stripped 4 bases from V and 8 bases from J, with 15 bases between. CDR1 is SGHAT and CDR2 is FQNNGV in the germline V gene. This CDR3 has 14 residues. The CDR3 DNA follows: TGTGCCAGCAGCTCCTCGACCAGCGGCGATGAGCAGTTCTTC. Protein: CASSSSTSGDEQFF.

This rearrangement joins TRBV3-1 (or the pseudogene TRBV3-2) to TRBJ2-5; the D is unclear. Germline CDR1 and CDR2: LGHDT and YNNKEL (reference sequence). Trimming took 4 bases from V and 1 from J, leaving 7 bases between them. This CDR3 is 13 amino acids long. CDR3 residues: CASSPTAQETQYF. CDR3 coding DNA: TGTGCCAGCAGCCCCACAGCCCAAGAGACCCAGTACTTC.

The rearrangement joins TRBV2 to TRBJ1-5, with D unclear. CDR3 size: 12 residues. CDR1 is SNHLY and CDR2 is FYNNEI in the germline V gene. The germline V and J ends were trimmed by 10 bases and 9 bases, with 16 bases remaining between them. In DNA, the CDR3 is TGTGCCACCCGCACGCCCGAGGGGCCCCAGCATTTT. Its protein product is CATRTPEGPQHF.

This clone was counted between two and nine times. In DNA, the CDR3 is TGTGCTAGTGGTTTGTTGGGGTTGAGGGGGCTCGACAATGAGCAGTTCTTC. Amino acid sequence: CASGLLGLRGLDNEQFF. The V and J genes are TRBV12-5 and TRBJ2-1; 7 positions agree with TRBD1. Germline CDR1 reads LGHNT; CDR2 reads FRNRAP. The CDR3 runs to 17 residues. The V segment lost 2 bases and the J segment 5 bases; nucleotides outside the gene matches: 12. Full variable domain (remainder filled in from reference TRBV12-5 and TRBJ2-1): DARVTQTPRHKVTEMGQEVTMRCQPILGHNTVFWYRQTMMQGLELLAYFRNRAPLDDSGMPKDRFSAEMPDATLATLKIQPSEPRDSAVYFCASGLLGLRGLDNEQFFGPGTRLTVL.

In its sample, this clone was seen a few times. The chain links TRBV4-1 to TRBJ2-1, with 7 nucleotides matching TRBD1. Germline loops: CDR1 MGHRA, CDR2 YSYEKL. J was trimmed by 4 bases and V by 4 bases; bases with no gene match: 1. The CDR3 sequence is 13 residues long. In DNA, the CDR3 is TGCGCCAGCAGCCGGGACAGTTACAATGAGCAGTTCTTC. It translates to CASSRDSYNEQFF.